This T cell receptor (beta chain) was observed in a study of Tregs in tolerant kidney transplant recipients. Trimming shortened V by 6 bases and J by 2 bases, and 22 bases separated the two germline ends. The CDR3 has 17 amino acids. Germline V gene sequence: CDR1 ENHRY, CDR2 SYGVKD. Assay used: immunoSEQ multiplex PCR; TCRdb lists only in-frame clones, some missing. The table shows about 66,000 clones, with roughly 90% occurring only once. The sample holds a few counts of this clone. Sequenced material: CD8+ T cells from blood, taken before the transplant. The chain uses TRBV10-3 and TRBJ1-2; D gene ambiguous. This receptor was identified in a human donor who received a combined kidney and bone marrow transplant. The CDR3 protein is CAIRRYSTETLNYGYTF. The CDR3 DNA sequence: TGTGCCATCAGGCGATACTCAACAGAGACCCTGAACTATGGCTACACCTTC.